The present TCR beta chain was sequenced within a study of T cells in Graves' hyperthyroidism and ophthalmopathy (dated by TCRdb to between 2018 and 2020). A note on the overall study: To identify distinguishing TCR V-J signatures, a discovery cohort of about 100 patients was used, comprising 40 to 45 with Graves' ophthalmopathy and some 57 with stable Graves' hyperthyroidism. An independent validation cohort of around 19 hyperthyroidism patients and approximately 17 patients who later progressed to ophthalmopathy tested prospective prediction of ophthalmopathy. The roughly 94 discovery patients were randomly split 7:3 into training and test sets. In about 6 Graves' hyperthyroidism patients, the study also compared T-cell repertoires from thyroid tissue with T-cell repertoires from blood. Following sampling, methimazole starting at 30 mg daily was given to hyperthyroidism patients, and high-dose intravenous methylprednisolone was given to ophthalmopathy patients. TCR Vbeta CDR3 sequencing of roughly 140 peripheral blood samples (43 ophthalmopathy, 75 hyperthyroidism and roughly 17 progressor patients) is reported in the paper.

The paper as a whole reports these results and caveats: Sample size was not statistically predetermined, and blinding of investigators to group allocation was not performed. Blood samples also contained most of the expanded thyroid clonotypes (frequency above 0.001), which suggests that blood repertoires may reflect thyroid immune responses. A model built on a 13 V-J signature distinguished ophthalmopathy from stable hyperthyroidism, reaching 87.88% sensitivity and approximately 83% specificity in cross-validation and 80%/75% in testing. In validation, the model predicted progression to ophthalmopathy with roughly 70% sensitivity and 72% to 75% specificity, a median of 6.5 months before onset.

A remark on this clonotype: The antigen it binds to is not known. No base qualities exist here, and no much larger clone lies one base off it.

Exclusion was applied to patients with uncontrolled infections, other autoimmune diseases, pregnancy or lactation. Diagnoses were established on the basis of clinical symptoms, serum thyroxine and TRAb, thyroid ultrasound, and orbital computed tomography. Total RNA was extracted using Trizol reagent, and RNA quality was assessed on an Agilent 2100 Bioanalyzer. Measured from the cysteine to the phenylalanine, the CDR3 is 14 residues long. Just the 42-base CDR3 DNA is kept, in frame starting at base 1. CDR1 and CDR2, per the germline V gene (reference sequence), are LNHDA and SQIVND. Germline trimming amounts to 0 bases on V and 3 bases on J, with 0 as the count of junction bases outside the gene matches. Amplification of TCR beta CDR3 regions was carried out from RNA transcripts. The first round of RT-PCR for the TCR CDR3 was performed with the HTBI primer set and the Qiagen OneStep RT-PCR kit. Libraries were constructed in a second round of multiplex PCR, after which size selection and purification were carried out. Libraries were sequenced paired-end with 100 bp reads on an Illumina HiSeq2000. The authors processed their data as follows. SOAPnuke was used to process the raw data, with reads discarded if the reads contained adapters or uncalled bases, had a mean Phred below 15, or lacked an exact constant-primer or identifier match. COPE v1.2.5 was used to merge the high-quality paired reads, and each unique nucleotide sequence was defined as a clonotype. MiTCR v1.1 was used to align the clonotypes against IMGT TRBV, TRBD and TRBJ reference segments. Analysis was restricted to V-J combinations with a frequency above 0.0001, which covered 98% to 99.2% of repertoires. The TCS score was defined as the ratio of F50 (clonal expansion) to E x V (chaos), calculated using BLOSUM62-based TCRdist between CDR3 peptides within each V-J. Welch's t-statistics and random forest reduced approximately 520 V-J features to about 13, which were used in a naive Bayes classifier (R e1071). The Morisita-Horn index was used to measure how similar the thyroid and blood repertoires were. Using fastp trimming at Q25 and MiXCR clonotype assembly, TCRdb reanalyzed the public sequencing data and kept in-frame beta chains. Entries are consolidated by CDR3 protein sequence, retaining the most common genes and DNA. These V and J calls are TCRdb output, not the study's own analysis. The sample contains over 500,000 distinct CDR3 sequences, around 50% of them found a single time. The ten top clones hold roughly 45% of the sample.

This sequence originates from an adult woman with Graves' disease, either hyperthyroidism or ophthalmopathy (not recorded which). Sequenced sample: peripheral blood or thyroid tissue (not recorded which). The chain was built from TRBV19 and TRBJ1-1, with 8 bases aligning to TRBD1. The DNA is TGTGCCAGTAGTATAGACAGGGGGCACACTGAAGCTTTCTTT. Translated, it gives CASSIDRGHTEAFF.